A single sample gave rise to the 15 T cell receptor beta chains below, sequenced in a study of graft-versus-host responses after intestinal transplantation. Their antigens remain unidentified. Here immunoSEQ multiplex PCR was the method, and the copy in TCRdb shows in-frame clones only, minus some. Here the sample spans tens of thousands of clones, 70% to 90% being singletons. The sample in question was unstimulated CD8+ T cells sorted from spleen or lymph node cells, obtained before intestinal transplant. These receptors were collected from a human donor who received an intestinal transplant.

The genes are TRBV5-1 and TRBJ2-1; D might be TRBD2 (7 bases). Trimming removed 4 bases at V and 1 base at J, with 21 bases between. CDR3 size: 18 residues. Looked up from germline, CDR1 is SGHRS and CDR2 is YFSETQ. The CDR3 loop reads CASSLIGGGWKSYNEQFF. CDR3 sequence (DNA): TGCGCCAGCAGCCTAATTGGGGGGGGCTGGAAGTCCTACAATGAGCAGTTCTTC.

This clone was counted a single time. J is TRBJ2-7 and V is TRBV7-9; TRBD1 matches 8 bases. Germline CDR1 and CDR2: SEHNR and FQNEAQ (reference sequence). V lost 1 base and J lost 6; bases outside the gene matches: 5. The CDR3 is 14 amino acids. CDR3 in DNA: TGTGCCAGCAGCTTAGGACAGGGGTCTTTCGAGCAGTACTTC. Encoded protein: CASSLGQGSFEQYF.

The V and J genes are TRBV27 and TRBJ1-1; 7 nucleotides agree with TRBD1. The CDR3 is 13 amino acids. Trimming at V came to 8 bases and at J to 9 bases, leaving 12 bases not matched to a gene. Germline values: CDR1 MNHEY, CDR2 SMNVEV (reference sequence). CDR3 in DNA: TGTGCCAGCGTACCCTCGTTACAGGGGAAAGCTTTCTTT. It encodes CASVPSLQGKAFF.

This chain joins TRBV2 and TRBJ2-7; TRBD1 agrees at 8 bases. The J segment lost 3 bases and the V segment lost 7 bases, leaving 8 bases of the junction unmatched. The CDR3 contains 14 residues. Germline assignment: CDR1 SNHLY and CDR2 FYNNEI. The CDR3 sequence: CASIGGDRNYEQYF. The CDR3 DNA is TGTGCCAGCATTGGCGGGGACAGGAACTACGAGCAGTACTTC.

CDR3 in amino acids: CASSGTGESQPQHF. The CDR3 region has the DNA TGTGCCAGCAGTGGGACAGGGGAGAGTCAGCCCCAGCATTTT. The V call is TRBV6-1, the J call TRBJ1-5; 9 bases are a match to TRBD1. With 4 bases clipped from V and 6 bases from J, the junction kept 4 bases outside the gene matches. The CDR3 loop spans 14 amino acids. CDR1 and CDR2 (germline): MNHNS, SASEGT.

This rearrangement joins TRBV5-6 to TRBJ1-2, with D unresolved. Trimming cost V 3 bases and J 5 bases, with 14 bases left between them. CDR3 length: 14 residues. Germline lookup yields CDR1 SGHDT and CDR2 YYEEEE. The CDR3 loop reads CASSWGGGDYGYTF. As DNA, the CDR3 is TGTGCCAGCAGCTGGGGAGGAGGTGATTATGGCTACACCTTC.

This clone has just one count. The gene calls are TRBV5-1 and TRBJ2-5, with TRBD2 matching 9 bases. V lost 3 bases and J lost 1; bases outside the gene matches: 4. Germline values: CDR1 SGHRS, CDR2 YFSETQ. The CDR3 contains 15 residues. The CDR3 nucleotides are TGCGCCAGCAGCTGGGGGACTAGCAGCCAAGAGACCCAGTACTTC. It yields the protein CASSWGTSSQETQYF.

V usage is TRBV5-1 and J usage is TRBJ2-7, with 7 bases aligning to TRBD1. V trimming: 0 bases; J trimming: 2 bases; junction bases outside the gene matches: 8. This CDR3 region has 16 residues. Germline V gives CDR1 SGHRS, CDR2 YFSETQ. In DNA form, the CDR3 reads TGCGCCAGCAGCTTGGGACAGGGTTCCTTCACCTACGAGCAGTACTTC. Translation gives CASSLGQGSFTYEQYF.

This clone was recorded only once. The chain employs TRBV19 and TRBJ1-5; no reliable D call. The CDR3 spans 13 residues. The V gene's germline CDR1 is LNHDA and CDR2 SQIVND (reference sequence). V lost 3 bases and J 9 bases, leaving 12 bases between the germline ends. CDR3 nucleotides: TGTGCCAGTAGTATTAGGCCTGGGAGGCCCCAGCATTTT. It yields the protein CASSIRPGRPQHF.

The rearrangement uses TRBV7-9 and TRBJ2-2, with 9 nucleotides matching TRBD2. This CDR3 comprises 18 residues. Germline lookup yields CDR1 SEHNR and CDR2 FQNEAQ (reference sequence). Trimming cost V 0 bases and J 1 base; bases outside gene matches: 6. CDR3 in DNA: TGTGCCAGCAGCTTAGCCTTTCTGACTAGCGGGAACACCGGGGAGCTGTTTTTT. This codes for CASSLAFLTSGNTGELFF.

This sequence joins TRBV28 and TRBJ1-5, with TRBD1 matching 8 bases. The CDR3 covers 17 residues. Looked up from germline, CDR1 is MDHEN and CDR2 is SYDVKM. V shed 4 bases and J 6 bases; nucleotides not matched to a gene: 14. CDR3 amino acids: CASSYHTGQGWSQPQHF. In nucleotides, the CDR3 is TGTGCCAGCAGTTACCACACAGGACAGGGCTGGAGTCAGCCCCAGCATTTT.

As for this clone: Relative to the germline gene, one junction end is altered; a read error may explain this. The chain carries TRBV7-6 and TRBJ2-1, with TRBD2 identical over 7 bases. CDR3 length equals 15 residues. CDR1 SGHVS and CDR2 FNYEAQ come from the germline V gene. Here the CDR3 reads CASSLAEPPGNEQFF. CDR3 in DNA: TGTGCCAGCAGCCTAGCGGAACCTCCGGGCAATGAGCAGTTCTTC.

The V call is TRBV6-5, the J call TRBJ1-1; 8 bases line up with TRBD1. The V gene's germline CDR1 is MNHEY and CDR2 SVGAGI. V lost 3 bases and J lost 5; bases outside the gene matches: 11. The CDR3 has 16 residues. The CDR3 here is CASSYRAGGKGTEAFF. The CDR3 nucleotides are TGTGCCAGCAGTTATAGGGCAGGGGGCAAAGGGACTGAAGCTTTCTTT.

This clone came up a few times. V is TRBV6-1 and J is TRBJ2-2; tentatively, D is TRBD2 (6 bases). With 5 bases removed from V and 2 bases from J, the gap between germline ends came to 9 bases. Germline V gene sequence: CDR1 MNHNS, CDR2 SASEGT. The CDR3 has 14 amino acids. Here the CDR3 reads CASSWGTNTGELFF. The CDR3 DNA is TGTGCCAGCAGTTGGGGGACTAACACCGGGGAGCTGTTTTTT.

The chain is built from TRBV9 and TRBJ1-6, with D perhaps matching TRBD1 (6 bases). Trimming removed 3 bases at V and 0 bases at J, with 10 bases between. CDR3 size: 16 residues. Looked up from germline, CDR1 is SGDLS and CDR2 is YYNGEE. CDR3 nucleotides: TGTGCCAGCAGCGCAGACAGGAGCTCCTATAATTCACCCCTCCACTTT. Its protein product is CASSADRSSYNSPLHF. Full variable domain (missing parts from reference TRBV9 and TRBJ1-6): DSGVTQTPKHLITATGQRVTLRCSPRSGDLSVYWYQQSLDQGLQFLIQYYNGEERAKGNILERFSAQQFPDLHSELNLSSLELGDSALYFCASSADRSSYNSPLHFGNGTRLTVT.